The 20 T cell receptor beta chains below come from one sample, sequenced in a study of T cell changes during pregnancy in multiple sclerosis. Some clones are missing from TCRdb's copy, which holds only in-frame ones; the method was immunoSEQ multiplex PCR. The sample records 43,000 or so clones, roughly 93% being singletons. What was sequenced was PBMCs (not recorded whether the cells were cultured). The receptors were gathered from a female donor with multiple sclerosis, enrolled in a pregnancy study.

V usage is TRBV7-9 and J usage is TRBJ2-3; 7 bases fit TRBD2. CDR1 is SEHNR, CDR2 FQNEAQ, per germline (reference sequence). Unmatched junction bases numbered 7, after V lost 0 bases and J lost 4 bases. There are 16 residues in the CDR3. CDR3 sequence reads: CASSLAIAGVADTQYF. The CDR3 nucleotides are TGTGCCAGCAGCTTAGCGATTGCGGGAGTAGCAGATACGCAGTATTTT.

This clone was counted between two and nine times. The chain combines TRBV27 with TRBJ1-5; D may be TRBD1 (6 bases). In germline, CDR1 is MNHEY, CDR2 SMNVEV (reference sequence). V was pared by 5 bases and J by 5 bases, with 13 bases between. The CDR3 totals 14 residues. The CDR3 region is CASSLQGAHQPQHF. CDR3 sequence (DNA): TGTGCCAGCAGTCTACAGGGAGCACATCAGCCCCAGCATTTT.

The chain uses TRBV7-9 and TRBJ1-1; D ambiguous. V lost 1 base and J 6 bases, leaving 9 bases between the germline ends. Germline CDR1 is SEHNR and CDR2 is FQNEAQ (reference sequence). This CDR3 is 13 amino acids long. The CDR3 reads CASSLVLGSEAFF. CDR3 DNA sequence: TGTGCCAGCAGCTTAGTTTTGGGATCTGAAGCTTTCTTT.

This clone has just one count. This CDR3 is CASSLLVPAEQYF. CDR3 in DNA: TGTGCCAGCAGCTTGCTAGTCCCCGCCGAGCAGTACTTC. J is TRBJ2-7 and V is TRBV5-6, with D hard to call. Germline assignment: CDR1 SGHDT and CDR2 YYEEEE. This CDR3 has 13 residues. V was trimmed by 1 base and J by 6 bases, leaving 11 bases between them.

The V gene is TRBV6-6, the J gene TRBJ1-1, with 9 bases fitting TRBD1. Per germline, CDR1 MNHNY and CDR2 SVGAGI (reference sequence). J lost 1 base, V lost 2 bases, and 2 bases had no gene match. The CDR3 contains 15 residues. The CDR3 protein is CASSYRTGANTEAFF. CDR3 DNA sequence: TGTGCCAGCAGTTACAGGACAGGGGCGAACACTGAAGCTTTCTTT.

The V call is TRBV6-4, the J call TRBJ2-3, with D perhaps TRBD1 or TRBD2 (5 bases each). This CDR3 has 18 residues. Trimming stripped 3 bases from V and 3 bases from J, with 22 bases between. Germline CDR1 reads MRHNA; CDR2 reads SNTAGT. CDR3 sequence reads: CASSEFPNSPGRTDTQYF. CDR3 in DNA: TGTGCCAGCAGTGAATTTCCTAACAGTCCGGGACGAACAGATACGCAGTATTTT.

The CDR3: CASSSTSGGETQYF. CDR3 sequence (DNA): TGTGCCAGCAGCTCGACTAGCGGGGGAGAGACCCAGTACTTC. The gene calls are TRBV7-9 and TRBJ2-5; 12 nucleotides match TRBD2. V dropped 4 bases and J dropped 4; count of bases not matched to a gene: 1. The CDR3 runs 14 residues. Looked up from germline, CDR1 is SEHNR and CDR2 is FQNEAQ (reference sequence).

The chain couples TRBV5-1 to TRBJ2-7; D perhaps matches TRBD2 (5 bases). The CDR3 spans 12 residues. Germline values: CDR1 SGHRS, CDR2 YFSETQ. V was pared by 0 bases and J by 4 bases, with 5 bases between. The CDR3 nucleotides read TGCGCCAGCAGCTTGGGGGAGTACGAGCAGTACTTC. It specifies CASSLGEYEQYF.

The chain has TRBV6-6 and TRBJ1-1; D gene ambiguous. Trimming pared 2 bases from V and 7 bases from J, leaving 11 bases between. This CDR3 region has 13 residues. CDR1 is MNHNY, CDR2 SVGAGI, per germline (reference sequence). For the CDR3, the DNA is TGTGCCAGCAGTTACGGGGAACCCAATGAAGCTTTCTTT. Protein sequence: CASSYGEPNEAFF.

The chain is built from TRBV7-9 and TRBJ2-3; D uncertain. CDR3 length: 15 amino acids. Germline V gene data show CDR1 as SEHNR and CDR2 as FQNEAQ (reference sequence). V was clipped by 4 bases and J by 0 bases, with 11 bases between them. The chain's CDR3 is CASSSSSRSTDTQYF. The CDR3 DNA follows: TGTGCCAGCAGCTCCTCCTCTAGGAGCACAGATACGCAGTATTTT. Full variable domain (outside the CDR3, taken from reference TRBV7-9 and TRBJ2-3): DTGVSQNPRHKITKRGQNVTFRCDPISEHNRLYWYRQTLGQGPEFLTYFQNEAQLEKSRLLSDRFSAERPKGSFSTLEIQRTEQGDSAMYLCASSSSSRSTDTQYFGPGTRLTVL.

This clone has just a few counts. The chain recombines TRBV28 with TRBJ2-2; D ambiguous. Trimming removed 2 bases from V and 2 bases from J, with 9 bases in between. The CDR3 totals 15 residues. CDR1 MDHEN and CDR2 SYDVKM come from the germline V gene. The CDR3 sequence: CASSLTPENTGELFF. The CDR3 DNA reads TGTGCCAGCAGTTTAACCCCAGAAAACACCGGGGAGCTGTTTTTT.

This chain connects TRBV5-6 to TRBJ2-2, with 9 bases that match TRBD1. CDR1 is SGHDT, CDR2 YYEEEE, per germline. Unmatched junction bases numbered 7, after V lost 2 bases and J lost 5 bases. The CDR3 contains 16 residues. The CDR3 DNA sequence: TGTGCCAGCAGCTTTCCTACAGGGGGCGAGACCGGGGAGCTGTTTTTT. Encoded protein: CASSFPTGGETGELFF.

V and J are TRBV4-1 and TRBJ2-7; possibly TRBD2 for D (6 bases). The CDR3 runs to 16 residues. The V gene lost 0 bases and the J gene lost 6 bases, with 18 bases spanning the gap. Germline V lookup: CDR1 MGHRA, CDR2 YSYEKL. CDR3 region: CASSQDSSGLFSEQYF. DNA for the CDR3: TGCGCCAGCAGCCAAGATTCCAGCGGGCTATTCTCCGAGCAGTACTTC.

This sequence joins TRBV7-2 and TRBJ1-1; D is unresolved. V shed 1 base and J shed 4 bases, with 10 bases lying between them. The V gene's germline CDR1 is SGHTA and CDR2 FQGNSA. This CDR3 contains 14 residues. CDR3 residues: CASSLGGRGTEAFF. The CDR3, as DNA: TGTGCCAGCAGCTTAGGAGGCAGAGGCACTGAAGCTTTCTTT.

Details on this clone: One junction end does not reproduce the germline sequence, and a read error may be involved. V is TRBV2 and J is TRBJ2-7; 11 bases map to TRBD2. CDR1 and CDR2 from the germline V gene are SNHLY and FYNNEI. The CDR3 spans 16 residues. The CDR3 here is CASSSSGRLSSYGQYF. Written as DNA, the CDR3 is TGTGCCAGCAGCTCTAGCGGGAGGTTAAGCTCCTACGGGCAGTACTTC.

V usage is TRBV19 and J usage is TRBJ2-7; 8 nucleotides agree with TRBD2. The CDR3 spans 16 residues. V lost 1 base, J lost 0 bases, and 5 bases stayed unmatched. Germline loops: CDR1 LNHDA, CDR2 SQIVND (reference sequence). In DNA, the CDR3 is TGTGCCAGTAGTATAGCGGCGGGAGGAAGCTCCTACGAGCAGTACTTC. This translates into CASSIAAGGSSYEQYF.

The chain links TRBV6-6 to TRBJ1-1; D is uncertain. Germline CDR1 MNHNY, CDR2 SVGAGI (reference sequence). V was cut by 7 bases and J by 7 bases, with 16 bases left in between. The CDR3 is 13 residues long. CDR3 protein: CASNSEAQIEAFF. The CDR3 DNA sequence: TGTGCCAGCAACTCGGAGGCACAGATTGAAGCTTTCTTT.

CDR3 residues: CASSPDGANTEAFF. The CDR3 DNA reads TGTGCCAGCAGCCCAGACGGGGCAAACACTGAAGCTTTCTTT. V gene TRBV7-9 combines with J gene TRBJ1-1; D perhaps matches TRBD1 (5 bases). The CDR3 is made up of 14 amino acids. Germline V lookup: CDR1 SEHNR, CDR2 FQNEAQ (reference sequence). Trimming pared 5 bases from V and 2 bases from J, leaving 12 bases between. Using reference TRBV7-9 and TRBJ1-1 for the parts outside the CDR3, the full variable domain is DTGVSQNPRHKITKRGQNVTFRCDPISEHNRLYWYRQTLGQGPEFLTYFQNEAQLEKSRLLSDRFSAERPKGSFSTLEIQRTEQGDSAMYLCASSPDGANTEAFFGQGTRLTVV.

The V and J genes are TRBV5-1 and TRBJ1-3; D unclear. The CDR3 loop spans 17 amino acids. V lost 2 bases and J lost 2, with 17 bases in between. The germline V gene encodes CDR1 SGHRS and CDR2 YFSETQ. CDR3 sequence reads: CASSLNLEGLAGNTIYF. The CDR3 nucleotides read TGCGCCAGCAGCTTAAATTTGGAGGGTCTCGCTGGAAACACCATATATTTT.

The chain employs TRBV2 and TRBJ2-5; 7 positions match TRBD1. Trimming removed 6 bases from V and 5 bases from J; junction bases left unmatched: 9. Germline CDR1 and CDR2: SNHLY and FYNNEI. The CDR3 contains 14 residues. The CDR3: CASSRDSDWETQYF. In nucleotides, the CDR3 is TGTGCCAGCAGCCGGGACAGCGATTGGGAGACCCAGTACTTC.